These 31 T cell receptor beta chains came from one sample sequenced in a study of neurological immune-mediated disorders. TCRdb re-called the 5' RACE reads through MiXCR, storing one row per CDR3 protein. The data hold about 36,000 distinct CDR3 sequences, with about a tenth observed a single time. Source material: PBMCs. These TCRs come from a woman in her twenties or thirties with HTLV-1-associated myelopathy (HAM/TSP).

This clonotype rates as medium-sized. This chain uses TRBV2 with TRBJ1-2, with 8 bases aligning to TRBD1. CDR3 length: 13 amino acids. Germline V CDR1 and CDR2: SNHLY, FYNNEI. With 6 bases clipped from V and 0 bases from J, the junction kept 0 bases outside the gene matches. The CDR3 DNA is TGTGCCAGCAGGGACAGGGCTAACTATGGCTACACCTTC. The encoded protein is CASRDRANYGYTF. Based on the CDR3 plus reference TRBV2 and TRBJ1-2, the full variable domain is EPEVTQTPSHQVTQMGQEVILRCVPISNHLYFYWYRQILGQKVEFLVSFYNNEISEKSEIFDDQFSVERPDGSNFTLKIRSTKLEDSAMYFCASRDRANYGYTFGSGTRLTVV.

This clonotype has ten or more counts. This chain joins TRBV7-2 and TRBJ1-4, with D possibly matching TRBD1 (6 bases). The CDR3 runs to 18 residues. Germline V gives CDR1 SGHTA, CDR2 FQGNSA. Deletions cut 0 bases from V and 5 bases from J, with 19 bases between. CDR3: CASSLAQVPRGTNEKLFF. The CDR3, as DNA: TGTGCCAGCAGCTTAGCGCAGGTCCCCAGGGGAACCAATGAAAAACTGTTTTTT.

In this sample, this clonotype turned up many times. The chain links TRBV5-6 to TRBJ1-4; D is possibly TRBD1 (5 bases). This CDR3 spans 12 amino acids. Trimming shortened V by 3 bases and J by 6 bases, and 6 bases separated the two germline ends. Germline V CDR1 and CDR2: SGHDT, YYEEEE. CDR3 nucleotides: TGTGCCAGCAGCTGGGGGGATGAAAAACTGTTTTTT. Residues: CASSWGDEKLFF.

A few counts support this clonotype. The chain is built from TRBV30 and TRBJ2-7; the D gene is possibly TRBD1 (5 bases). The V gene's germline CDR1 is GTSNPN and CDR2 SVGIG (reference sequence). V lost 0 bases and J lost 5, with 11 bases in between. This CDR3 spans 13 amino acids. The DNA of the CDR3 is TGTGCCTGGAGTGTTTTATGGGGCGACGAGCAGTACTTC. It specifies CAWSVLWGDEQYF.

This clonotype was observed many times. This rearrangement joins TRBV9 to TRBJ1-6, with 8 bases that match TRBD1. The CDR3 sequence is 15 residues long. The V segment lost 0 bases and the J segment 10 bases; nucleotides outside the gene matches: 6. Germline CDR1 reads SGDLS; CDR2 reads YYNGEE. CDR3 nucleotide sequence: TGTGCCAGCAGCGTAGATGACAGGGGTAGGTCACCCCTCCACTTT. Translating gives CASSVDDRGRSPLHF.

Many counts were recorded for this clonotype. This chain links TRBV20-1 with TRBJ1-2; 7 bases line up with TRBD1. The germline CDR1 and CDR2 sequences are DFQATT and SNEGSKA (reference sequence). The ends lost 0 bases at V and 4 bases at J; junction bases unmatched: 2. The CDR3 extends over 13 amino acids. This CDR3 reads CSARDGTVYGYTF. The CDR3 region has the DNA TGCAGTGCTAGAGATGGGACAGTCTATGGCTACACCTTC.

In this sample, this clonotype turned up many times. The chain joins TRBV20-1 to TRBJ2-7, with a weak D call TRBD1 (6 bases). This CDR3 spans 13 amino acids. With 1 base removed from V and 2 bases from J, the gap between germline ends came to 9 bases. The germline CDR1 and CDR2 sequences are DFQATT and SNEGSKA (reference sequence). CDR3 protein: CSARGQVPYEQYF. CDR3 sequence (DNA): TGCAGTGCTAGAGGACAGGTTCCCTACGAGCAGTACTTC.

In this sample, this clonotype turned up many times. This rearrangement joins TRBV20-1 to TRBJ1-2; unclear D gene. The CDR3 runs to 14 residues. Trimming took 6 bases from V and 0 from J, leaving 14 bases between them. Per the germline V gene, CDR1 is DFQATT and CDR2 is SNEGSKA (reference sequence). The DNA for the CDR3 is TGCAGTGCCACCCGGGAGGCCACTAACTATGGCTACACCTTC. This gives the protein CSATREATNYGYTF.

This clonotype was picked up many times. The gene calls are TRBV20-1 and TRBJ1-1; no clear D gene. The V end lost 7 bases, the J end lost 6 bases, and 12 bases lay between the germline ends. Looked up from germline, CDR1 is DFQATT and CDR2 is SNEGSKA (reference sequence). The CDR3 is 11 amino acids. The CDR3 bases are TGCAGTGTAGCCGTCTTCTCTGAAGCTTTCTTT. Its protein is CSVAVFSEAFF.

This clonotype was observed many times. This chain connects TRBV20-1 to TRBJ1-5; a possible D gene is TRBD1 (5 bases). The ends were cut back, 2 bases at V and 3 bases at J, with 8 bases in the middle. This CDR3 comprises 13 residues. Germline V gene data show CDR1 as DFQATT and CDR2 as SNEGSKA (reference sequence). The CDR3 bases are TGCAGTGCTAGACAGGGAATCAATCAGCCCCAGCATTTT. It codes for CSARQGINQPQHF.

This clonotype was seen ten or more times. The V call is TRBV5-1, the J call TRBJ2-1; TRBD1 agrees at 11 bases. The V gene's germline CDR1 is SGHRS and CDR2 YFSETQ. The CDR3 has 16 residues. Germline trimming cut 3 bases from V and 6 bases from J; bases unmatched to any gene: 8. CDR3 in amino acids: CASSWGSGTGGNEQFF. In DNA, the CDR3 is TGCGCCAGCAGCTGGGGCTCCGGGACAGGGGGCAATGAGCAGTTCTTC.

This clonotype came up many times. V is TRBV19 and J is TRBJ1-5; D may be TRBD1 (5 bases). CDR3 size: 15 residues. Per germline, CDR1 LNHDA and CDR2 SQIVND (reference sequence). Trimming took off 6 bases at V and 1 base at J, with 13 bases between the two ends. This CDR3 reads CASSSGGVSNQPQHF. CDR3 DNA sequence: TGTGCCAGTAGCTCTGGAGGGGTAAGCAATCAGCCCCAGCATTTT.

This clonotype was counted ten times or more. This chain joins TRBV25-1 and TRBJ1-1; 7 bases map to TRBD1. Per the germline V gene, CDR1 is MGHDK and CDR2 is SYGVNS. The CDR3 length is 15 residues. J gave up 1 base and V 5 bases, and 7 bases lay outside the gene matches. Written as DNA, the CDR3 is TGTGCCAGCAGTCCAATCAGGGGGGAGAACACTGAAGCTTTCTTT. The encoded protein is CASSPIRGENTEAFF.

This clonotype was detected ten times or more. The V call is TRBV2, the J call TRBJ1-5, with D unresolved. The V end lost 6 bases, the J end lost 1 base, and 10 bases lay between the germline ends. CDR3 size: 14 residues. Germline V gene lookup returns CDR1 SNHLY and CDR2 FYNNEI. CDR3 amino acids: CASRYDPSNQPQHF. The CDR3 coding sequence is TGTGCCAGCAGATACGACCCGAGCAATCAGCCCCAGCATTTT.

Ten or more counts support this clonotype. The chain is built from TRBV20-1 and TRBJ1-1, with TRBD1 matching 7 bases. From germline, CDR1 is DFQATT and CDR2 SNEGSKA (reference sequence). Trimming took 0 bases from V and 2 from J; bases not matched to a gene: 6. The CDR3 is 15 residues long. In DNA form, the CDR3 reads TGCAGTGCTAGAGAAGCCGGGACAGTCAACACTGAAGCTTTCTTT. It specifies CSAREAGTVNTEAFF.

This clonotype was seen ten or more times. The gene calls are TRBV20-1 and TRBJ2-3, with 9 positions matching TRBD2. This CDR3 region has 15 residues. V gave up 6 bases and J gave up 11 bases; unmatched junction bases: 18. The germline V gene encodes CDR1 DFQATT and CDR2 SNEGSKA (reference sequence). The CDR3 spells CSARSGRGGVGGQYF. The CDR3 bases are TGCAGTGCACGGAGCGGGCGGGGGGGCGTTGGAGGGCAGTATTTT.

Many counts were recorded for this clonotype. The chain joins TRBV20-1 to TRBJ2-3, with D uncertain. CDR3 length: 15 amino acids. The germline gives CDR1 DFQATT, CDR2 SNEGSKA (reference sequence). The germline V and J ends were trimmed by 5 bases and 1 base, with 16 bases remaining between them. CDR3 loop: CSALHAVLGTDTQYF. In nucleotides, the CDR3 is TGCAGTGCTCTCCATGCGGTTTTGGGCACAGATACGCAGTATTTT.

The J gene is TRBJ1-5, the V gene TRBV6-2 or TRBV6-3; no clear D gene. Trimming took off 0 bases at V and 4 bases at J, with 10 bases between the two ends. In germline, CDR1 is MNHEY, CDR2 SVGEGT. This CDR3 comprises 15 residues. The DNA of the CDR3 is TGTGCCAGCAGTTACTCCGGGGAGGGTAATCAGCCCCAGCATTTT. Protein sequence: CASSYSGEGNQPQHF.

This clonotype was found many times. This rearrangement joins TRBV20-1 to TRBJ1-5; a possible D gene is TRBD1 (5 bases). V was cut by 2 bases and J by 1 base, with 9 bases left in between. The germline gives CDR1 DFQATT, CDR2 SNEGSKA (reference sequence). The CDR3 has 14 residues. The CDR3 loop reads CSARSDRSNQPQHF. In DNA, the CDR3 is TGCAGTGCTAGAAGTGACAGAAGCAATCAGCCCCAGCATTTT.

This CDR3 is CSAEAAMNTEAFF. In DNA, the CDR3 is TGCAGCGCCGAGGCAGCTATGAACACTGAAGCTTTCTTT. The V gene is TRBV29-1, the J gene TRBJ1-1; D is ambiguous. Germline values: CDR1 SQVTM, CDR2 ANQGSEA. This CDR3 has 13 residues. V was clipped by 7 bases and J by 0 bases, with 12 bases between them.

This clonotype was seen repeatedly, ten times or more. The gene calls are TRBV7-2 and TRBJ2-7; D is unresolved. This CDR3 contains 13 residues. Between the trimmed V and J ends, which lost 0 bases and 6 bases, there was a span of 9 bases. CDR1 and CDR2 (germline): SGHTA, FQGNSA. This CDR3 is CASSLADIFEQYF. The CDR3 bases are TGTGCCAGCAGCTTAGCGGATATTTTCGAGCAGTACTTC.

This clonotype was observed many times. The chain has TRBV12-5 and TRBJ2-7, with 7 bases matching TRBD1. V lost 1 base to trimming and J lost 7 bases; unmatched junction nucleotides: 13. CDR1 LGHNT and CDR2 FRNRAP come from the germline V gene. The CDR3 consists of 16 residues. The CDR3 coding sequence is TGTGCTAGTGGTTTGGGGGAAAAGACAGGGCCGAAGGAGCAGTACTTC. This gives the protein CASGLGEKTGPKEQYF.

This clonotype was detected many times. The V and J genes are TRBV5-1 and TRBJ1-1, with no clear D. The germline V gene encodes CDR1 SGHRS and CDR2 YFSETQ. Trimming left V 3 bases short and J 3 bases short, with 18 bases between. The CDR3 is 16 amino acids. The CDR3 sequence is CASSYGISSRDTEAFF. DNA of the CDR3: TGCGCCAGCAGCTACGGGATCTCTTCCCGGGACACTGAAGCTTTCTTT.

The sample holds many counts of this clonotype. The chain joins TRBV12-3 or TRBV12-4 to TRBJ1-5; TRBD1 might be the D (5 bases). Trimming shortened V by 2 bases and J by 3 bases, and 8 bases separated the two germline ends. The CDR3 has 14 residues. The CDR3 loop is CASSLRTPNQPQHF. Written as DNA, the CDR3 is TGTGCCAGCAGTTTACGGACACCCAATCAGCCCCAGCATTTT.

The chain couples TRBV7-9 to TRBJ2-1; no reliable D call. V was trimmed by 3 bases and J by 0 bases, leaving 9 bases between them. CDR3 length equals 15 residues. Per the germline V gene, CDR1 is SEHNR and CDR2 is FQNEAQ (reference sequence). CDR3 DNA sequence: TGTGCCAGCAGCTTGCTCCGCGCCTCCTACAATGAGCAGTTCTTC. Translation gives CASSLLRASYNEQFF.

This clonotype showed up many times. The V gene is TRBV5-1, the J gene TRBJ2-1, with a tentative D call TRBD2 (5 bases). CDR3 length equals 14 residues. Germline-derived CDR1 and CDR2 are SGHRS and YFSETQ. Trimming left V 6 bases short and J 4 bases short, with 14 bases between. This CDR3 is CASTETRGYNEQFF. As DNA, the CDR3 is TGCGCCAGCACCGAGACTCGGGGATACAATGAGCAGTTCTTC.

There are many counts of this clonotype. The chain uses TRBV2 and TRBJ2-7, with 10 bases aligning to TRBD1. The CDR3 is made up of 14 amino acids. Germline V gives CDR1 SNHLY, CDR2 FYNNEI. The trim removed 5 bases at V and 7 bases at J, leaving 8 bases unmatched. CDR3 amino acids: CASSSGTGDTEQYF. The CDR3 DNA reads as TGTGCCAGCAGTTCTGGGACAGGGGACACGGAGCAGTACTTC. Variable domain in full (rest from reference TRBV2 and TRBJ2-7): EPEVTQTPSHQVTQMGQEVILRCVPISNHLYFYWYRQILGQKVEFLVSFYNNEISEKSEIFDDQFSVERPDGSNFTLKIRSTKLEDSAMYFCASSSGTGDTEQYFGPGTRLTVT.

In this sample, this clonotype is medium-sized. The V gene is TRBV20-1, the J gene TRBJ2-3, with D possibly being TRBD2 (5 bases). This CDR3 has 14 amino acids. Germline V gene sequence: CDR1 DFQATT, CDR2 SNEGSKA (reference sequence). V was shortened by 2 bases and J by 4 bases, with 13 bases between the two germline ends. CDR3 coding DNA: TGCAGTGCTAGAATTACGGGGATATCAGATACGCAGTATTTT. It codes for CSARITGISDTQYF.

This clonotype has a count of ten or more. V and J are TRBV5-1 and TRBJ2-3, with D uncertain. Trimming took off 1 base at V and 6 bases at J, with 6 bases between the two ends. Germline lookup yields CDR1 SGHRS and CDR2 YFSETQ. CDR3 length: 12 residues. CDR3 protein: CASSLPSDTQYF. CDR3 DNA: TGCGCCAGCAGCTTGCCGTCGGATACGCAGTATTTT.

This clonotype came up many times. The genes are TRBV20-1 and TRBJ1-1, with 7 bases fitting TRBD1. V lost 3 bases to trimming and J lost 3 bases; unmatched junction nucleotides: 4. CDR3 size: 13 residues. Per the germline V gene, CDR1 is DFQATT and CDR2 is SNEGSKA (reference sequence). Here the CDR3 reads CSARTGIHTEAFF. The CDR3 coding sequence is TGCAGTGCTAGGACAGGGATTCACACTGAAGCTTTCTTT.

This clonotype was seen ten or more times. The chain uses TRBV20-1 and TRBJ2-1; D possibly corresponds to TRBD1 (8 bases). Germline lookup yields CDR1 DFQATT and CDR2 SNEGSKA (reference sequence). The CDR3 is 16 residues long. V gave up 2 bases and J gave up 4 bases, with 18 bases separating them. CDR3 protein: CSARSWGGTGYNEQFF. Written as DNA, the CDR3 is TGCAGTGCTAGATCCTGGGGGGGGACAGGTTACAATGAGCAGTTCTTC.